These 30 T cell receptor beta chains were all obtained from the same sample, sequenced in a study of beta chain features in type 1 diabetes. Expressed TCRB transcripts were sequenced, since all the RNA that had been isolated was reverse transcribed. Assay: immunoSEQ multiplex PCR; the TCRdb copy retains only in-frame clones and omits some. This repertoire shows about 330,000 clones, roughly 9.6% found once; its top ten account for just over 0.015%. The sequenced sample consisted of naive CD4+ T cells from blood. These receptors were obtained from a woman aged 25 to 45 in good health.

V and J are TRBV23-1 and TRBJ2-4, with D possibly being TRBD1 (7 bases). TRBV23-1 is an ORF, and what it does is uncertain. CDR3 size: 19 residues. Trimming shortened V by 1 base and J by 3 bases, and 22 bases separated the two germline ends. The DNA of the CDR3 is TGCGCCAGCAGTCAATTCGTCACAGGGGACTGCGCCGTCAAAAACATTCAGTACTTC. It codes for CASSQFVTGDCAVKNIQYF.

This clone was picked up a small number of times. V and J are TRBV7-9 and TRBJ2-1, with D tentatively TRBD1 (6 bases). This CDR3 spans 15 amino acids. CDR1 and CDR2 (germline): SEHNR, FQNEAQ (reference sequence). V lost 2 bases, J lost 6 bases, and 14 bases lay in between. The CDR3 protein is CASSLRISRGNEQFF. The DNA of the CDR3 is TGTGCCAGCAGCTTAAGGATTAGCAGGGGCAATGAGCAGTTCTTC.

In its sample, this clone was seen a few times. The chain carries TRBV28 and TRBJ2-2, with 9 bases that match TRBD1. Germline V gives CDR1 MDHEN, CDR2 SYDVKM. V gave up 6 bases and J gave up 6 bases; unmatched junction bases: 11. This CDR3 comprises 16 residues. The CDR3 region has the DNA TGTGCCAGCAGCCCTCATACAGGGGGCAGGGCCGGGGAGCTGTTTTTT. This gives the protein CASSPHTGGRAGELFF.

The V call is TRBV2, the J call TRBJ2-5, with 7 bases matching TRBD1. The V and J ends lost 8 bases and 4 bases, in that order; junction bases with no gene match: 10. The germline V gene encodes CDR1 SNHLY and CDR2 FYNNEI. This CDR3 is built from 14 residues. The CDR3 DNA reads as TGTGCCAGCGGGCTACAGGGGACGGGAGAGACCCAGTACTTC. Amino acid sequence: CASGLQGTGETQYF. Full variable domain (outside the CDR3, taken from reference TRBV2 and TRBJ2-5): EPEVTQTPSHQVTQMGQEVILRCVPISNHLYFYWYRQILGQKVEFLVSFYNNEISEKSEIFDDQFSVERPDGSNFTLKIRSTKLEDSAMYFCASGLQGTGETQYFGPGTRLLVL.

Regarding this clone: Its ends do not fully match the called genes, so a read error is possible. The rearrangement joins TRBV5-1 to TRBJ2-1, with TRBD2 matching 10 bases. The CDR3 consists of 17 residues. Germline loops: CDR1 SGHRS, CDR2 YFSETQ. The CDR3 spells CASTLGVWLAGENEQFF. The CDR3 nucleotides are TGCGCCAGCACCTTGGGGGTCTGGCTAGCGGGAGAAAATGAGCAGTTCTTC.

This chain joins TRBV5-1 and TRBJ2-2; D unresolved. Germline values: CDR1 SGHRS, CDR2 YFSETQ. Trimming removed 1 base from V and 0 bases from J, with 10 bases in between. The CDR3 spans 16 residues. For the CDR3, the DNA is TGCGCCAGCAGCTTGAAAGGCAGGCCGAACACCGGGGAGCTGTTTTTT. Protein: CASSLKGRPNTGELFF.

This clone was picked up a small number of times. The V gene is TRBV12-5, the J gene TRBJ2-1; D not certain. Looked up from germline, CDR1 is LGHNT and CDR2 is FRNRAP. The CDR3 totals 11 residues. V lost 2 bases and J 6 bases, leaving 2 bases between the germline ends. In DNA form, the CDR3 reads TGTGCTAGTGGTTTGCGCAATGAGCAGTTCTTC. Translation gives CASGLRNEQFF.

This clone was seen only a few times. V and J are TRBV11-1 and TRBJ2-4; tentatively, D is TRBD1 (6 bases). Germline assignment: CDR1 SGHAT and CDR2 FQDESV (reference sequence). Trimming removed 3 bases at V and 0 bases at J, with 12 bases between. This CDR3 region has 16 residues. The chain's CDR3 is CASSLGHMKAKNIQYF. The CDR3 DNA reads as TGTGCCAGCAGCTTGGGACACATGAAAGCCAAAAACATTCAGTACTTC.

The chain couples TRBV9 to TRBJ2-5, with D possibly TRBD1 on 5 matching bases. V dropped 0 bases and J dropped 4 bases, with 13 bases sitting between them. The CDR3 has 15 residues. In germline, CDR1 is SGDLS, CDR2 YYNGEE. CDR3 sequence (DNA): TGTGCCAGCAGCGTAGCCGCAGGGTTAATAGAGACCCAGTACTTC. Amino acids: CASSVAAGLIETQYF.

This clone was counted at least ten times. The rearrangement joins TRBV5-6 to TRBJ2-1, with TRBD2 matching over 7 bases. Germline trimming cut 3 bases from V and 9 bases from J; bases unmatched to any gene: 6. Germline V lookup: CDR1 SGHDT, CDR2 YYEEEE. CDR3 size: 13 residues. The CDR3 spells CASSWTSDGEQFF. As DNA, the CDR3 is TGTGCCAGCAGCTGGACTAGTGATGGTGAGCAGTTCTTC.

V usage is TRBV6-5 and J usage is TRBJ2-5; possible D gene TRBD2, 6 bases. Trimming removed 2 bases from V and 7 bases from J, with 14 bases in between. CDR3 length: 14 residues. Germline-derived CDR1 and CDR2 are MNHEY and SVGAGI. The CDR3 reads CASSYAREVVTQYF. CDR3 DNA: TGTGCCAGCAGTTACGCCAGGGAGGTGGTGACCCAGTACTTC.

The rearrangement uses TRBV4-2 and TRBJ2-2; 8 nucleotides align to TRBD2. Germline V gene sequence: CDR1 LGHNA, CDR2 YNFKEQ. V shed 0 bases, J shed 7 bases, and the junction held 13 bases outside the gene matches. The CDR3 runs to 18 residues. CDR3 region: CASSQDNRAGGSDGELFF. The CDR3, as DNA: TGTGCCAGCAGCCAAGATAACAGGGCGGGAGGTTCAGACGGGGAGCTGTTTTTT.

This sequence joins TRBV30 and TRBJ1-1; TRBD1 might be the D (5 bases). V was trimmed by 4 bases and J by 2 bases, leaving 11 bases between them. CDR3 length: 13 amino acids. CDR1 and CDR2 (germline): GTSNPN, SVGIG (reference sequence). Here the CDR3 reads CAWIGRVNTEAFF. CDR3 bases: TGTGCCTGGATTGGCAGGGTTAACACTGAAGCTTTCTTT. The full variable domain, completed using reference TRBV30 and TRBJ1-1, is SQTIHQWPATLVQPVGSPLSLECTVEGTSNPNLYWYRQAAGRGLQLLFYSVGIGQISSEVPQNLSASRPQDRQFILSSKKLLLSDSGFYLCAWIGRVNTEAFFGQGTRLTVV.

In this sample, this clone turned up a few times. Germline is not matched at one junction end, which may reflect a read error. The V call is TRBV6-5, the J call TRBJ2-1, with D possibly TRBD2 on 5 matching bases. This CDR3 region has 14 residues. In germline, CDR1 is MNHEY, CDR2 SVGAGI. The CDR3 reads CASSYLDSSNEQFF. As DNA, the CDR3 is TGTGCCAGCAGTTACCTGGACTCCTCCAATGAGCAGTTCTTC.

CDR3 region: CASSPEPEPVGELFF. The CDR3 region has the DNA TGCGCCAGCAGCCCCGAGCCCGAGCCGGTCGGGGAGCTGTTTTTT. This rearrangement joins TRBV4-3 to TRBJ2-2; D gene uncertain. This CDR3 is 15 amino acids long. Germline-derived CDR1 and CDR2 are LGHNA and YSLEER. With 4 bases removed from V and 7 bases from J, the gap between germline ends came to 16 bases.

This clone was picked up a small number of times. The chain joins TRBV19 to TRBJ2-1; D may be TRBD2 (7 bases). V was shortened by 5 bases and J by 5 bases, with 13 bases between the two germline ends. CDR1 LNHDA and CDR2 SQIVND come from the germline V gene (reference sequence). This CDR3 spans 14 amino acids. The CDR3 spells CASSYAGGHNEQFF. The CDR3 DNA sequence: TGTGCCAGTAGTTACGCCGGGGGGCACAATGAGCAGTTCTTC.

The sample holds a few counts of this clone. The V call is TRBV28, the J call TRBJ2-2; 8 positions agree with TRBD2. CDR1 is MDHEN and CDR2 is SYDVKM in the germline V gene. The CDR3 length is 15 residues. J gave up 4 bases and V 8 bases, and 9 bases lay outside the gene matches. CDR3 nucleotide sequence: TGTGCCAGCTCCACGGGAGGGCCAGTCACCGGGGAGCTGTTTTTT. It specifies CASSTGGPVTGELFF.

V usage is TRBV19 and J usage is TRBJ1-5, with a weak D call TRBD1 (6 bases). The CDR3 contains 14 residues. Germline values: CDR1 LNHDA, CDR2 SQIVND (reference sequence). Trimming shortened V by 3 bases and J by 4 bases, and 10 bases separated the two germline ends. CDR3 region: CASSIRDINQPQHF. The CDR3, as DNA: TGTGCCAGTAGTATCCGGGACATAAATCAGCCCCAGCATTTT.

This clone was found a few times. CDR3 region: CASSDQTGWQETQYF. CDR3 coding DNA: TGTGCCAGCAGCGACCAAACAGGGTGGCAAGAGACCCAGTACTTC. This chain connects TRBV7-2 to TRBJ2-5, with D maybe TRBD1 (6 bases). The CDR3 runs to 15 residues. V lost 5 bases and J 2 bases, leaving 15 bases between the germline ends. Germline CDR1 reads SGHTA; CDR2 reads FQGNSA.

The V gene is TRBV18, the J gene TRBJ2-5; no clear D. The CDR3 loop spans 11 amino acids. Germline V gives CDR1 KGHSH, CDR2 LQKENI. The germline V and J ends were trimmed by 8 bases and 1 base, with 5 bases remaining between them. CDR3 region: CASTGQETQYF. The CDR3 nucleotides are TGTGCCAGCACCGGCCAAGAGACCCAGTACTTC.

The chain links TRBV6-6 to TRBJ1-3, with 9 bases fitting TRBD1. CDR1 is MNHNY, CDR2 SVGAGI, per germline (reference sequence). This CDR3 comprises 16 residues. The V and J ends lost 2 bases and 7 bases, in that order; junction bases with no gene match: 9. This chain's CDR3 is CASSYRRGQGENTIYF. The CDR3 region has the DNA TGTGCCAGCAGTTACCGAAGGGGACAGGGTGAGAACACCATATATTTT.

The genes are TRBV9 and TRBJ2-5, with 9 nucleotides matching TRBD1. Germline V gene sequence: CDR1 SGDLS, CDR2 YYNGEE. This CDR3 region has 16 residues. V dropped 3 bases and J dropped 4; count of bases not matched to a gene: 10. CDR3 sequence reads: CASSGDRDRVAETQYF. As DNA, the CDR3 is TGTGCCAGCAGCGGCGACCGGGACAGGGTGGCAGAGACCCAGTACTTC. Drawing the rest from reference TRBV9 and TRBJ2-5, the complete variable domain is DSGVTQTPKHLITATGQRVTLRCSPRSGDLSVYWYQQSLDQGLQFLIQYYNGEERAKGNILERFSAQQFPDLHSELNLSSLELGDSALYFCASSGDRDRVAETQYFGPGTRLLVL.

This clone came up a few times. The chain employs TRBV6-4 and TRBJ2-7, with D possibly being TRBD2 (7 bases). CDR1 and CDR2 from the germline V gene are MRHNA and SNTAGT. CDR3 length: 13 amino acids. Deletions cut 5 bases from V and 4 bases from J, with 12 bases between. The CDR3 DNA follows: TGTGCCAGCAGTAAGGAGGGGGGGTACGAGCAGTACTTC. Protein: CASSKEGGYEQYF.

The CDR3 coding sequence is TGTGCCAGCAGTCCCCCAGGGGGACTAGCGACCTACGAGCAGTACTTC. Translated, it gives CASSPPGGLATYEQYF. V is TRBV28 and J is TRBJ2-7, with 10 bases that match TRBD2. Trimming cost V 5 bases and J 2 bases; bases outside gene matches: 9. The CDR3 runs 16 residues. Per the germline V gene, CDR1 is MDHEN and CDR2 is SYDVKM.

The chain recombines TRBV9 with TRBJ2-7; 7 nucleotides align to TRBD2. The trim removed 4 bases at V and 4 bases at J, leaving 5 bases unmatched. The CDR3 runs to 13 residues. Germline V gene lookup returns CDR1 SGDLS and CDR2 YYNGEE. CDR3 DNA sequence: TGTGCCAGCAGCCCCGGACTAGTTTACGAGCAGTACTTC. Amino acid sequence: CASSPGLVYEQYF.

The CDR3 DNA follows: TGTGCCAGCAGCTTTGAGTTAGCGGGAGGAGGAAGAGATACGCAGTATTTT. Protein product: CASSFELAGGGRDTQYF. The chain recombines TRBV7-2 with TRBJ2-3, with 10 bases identical to TRBD2. The J segment lost 5 bases and the V segment lost 3 bases, leaving 11 bases of the junction unmatched. Germline V CDR1 and CDR2: SGHTA, FQGNSA. This CDR3 has 17 residues.

The chain joins TRBV7-2 to TRBJ1-4; 8 nucleotides agree with TRBD1. This CDR3 comprises 17 residues. CDR1 SGHTA and CDR2 FQGNSA come from the germline V gene. Trimming at V came to 3 bases and at J to 8 bases, leaving 14 bases not matched to a gene. The CDR3 DNA reads as TGTGCCAGCAGCTTCAACGTGGACAGGGTCGGAAACGAAAAACTGTTTTTT. Amino acids: CASSFNVDRVGNEKLFF.

This clone occurred a few times. The V gene is TRBV5-1, the J gene TRBJ2-1; 11 bases align to TRBD2. Germline values: CDR1 SGHRS, CDR2 YFSETQ. This CDR3 is 15 amino acids long. Unmatched junction bases numbered 7, after V lost 3 bases and J lost 8 bases. CDR3 sequence (DNA): TGCGCCAGCAGCTCCGGGACTAGCGGTCTCCATGAGCAGTTCTTC. Translation: CASSSGTSGLHEQFF.

In its sample, this clone was seen a few times. This chain joins TRBV15 and TRBJ2-3, with D maybe TRBD1 (6 bases). Germline V CDR1 and CDR2: LNHNV, YYDKDF (reference sequence). V lost 0 bases and J 3 bases, leaving 13 bases between the germline ends. The CDR3 has 16 amino acids. The CDR3 here is CATSRESPGQTDTQYF. The CDR3 region has the DNA TGTGCCACCAGCAGAGAAAGTCCGGGACAAACAGATACGCAGTATTTT.

This clone has only a few counts. The chain combines TRBV7-2 with TRBJ2-1, with D tentatively TRBD2 (6 bases). Germline lookup yields CDR1 SGHTA and CDR2 FQGNSA. The germline V and J ends were trimmed by 6 bases and 4 bases, with 16 bases remaining between them. This CDR3 has 15 amino acids. The CDR3 loop reads CASRYSTSGYNEQFF. The CDR3 bases are TGTGCCAGCAGATACTCGACTAGTGGTTACAATGAGCAGTTCTTC.